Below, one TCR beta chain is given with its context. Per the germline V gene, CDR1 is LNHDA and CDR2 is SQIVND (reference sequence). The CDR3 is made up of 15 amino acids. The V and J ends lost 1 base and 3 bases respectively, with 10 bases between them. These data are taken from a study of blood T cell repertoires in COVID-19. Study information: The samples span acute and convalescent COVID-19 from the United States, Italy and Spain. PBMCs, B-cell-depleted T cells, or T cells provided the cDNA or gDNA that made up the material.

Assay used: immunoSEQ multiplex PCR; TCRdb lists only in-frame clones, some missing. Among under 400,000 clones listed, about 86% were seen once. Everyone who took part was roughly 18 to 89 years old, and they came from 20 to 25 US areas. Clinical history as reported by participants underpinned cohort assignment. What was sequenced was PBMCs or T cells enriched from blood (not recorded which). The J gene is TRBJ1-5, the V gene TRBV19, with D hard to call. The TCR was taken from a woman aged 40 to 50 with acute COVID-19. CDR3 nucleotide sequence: TGTGCCAGTAGTATAGTATCCAGGAACAATCAGCCCCAGCATTTT. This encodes CASSIVSRNNQPQHF.